This T cell receptor beta chain emerged from a study of identical twins. Germline CDR1 and CDR2: SEHNR and FQNEAQ (reference sequence). V lost 1 base and J lost 3, with 12 bases in between. CDR3 size: 15 residues. Study results and limitations: Where beta out-of-frame sequences were concerned, excess twin sharing was weaker.

One entry per CDR3 protein results from TCRdb running MiXCR on the 5' RACE reads. The sample consists of 300,000 to 400,000 distinct CDR3 sequences, 12% of them appearing once. There are a few counts of this clonotype. Its antigen is currently unknown. The data were also submitted as part of a second study, on yellow fever vaccine responses in identical twins.

This clonotype originated in a woman between 18 and 29 years old in good health. The sequenced sample consisted of CD8+ T cells sorted from blood. The V gene is TRBV7-9, the J gene TRBJ2-5; maybe TRBD1 (6 bases). The CDR3 sequence is CASSLVGGQKETQYF. CDR3 bases: TGTGCCAGCAGCTTAGTTGGGGGACAAAAAGAGACCCAGTACTTC.